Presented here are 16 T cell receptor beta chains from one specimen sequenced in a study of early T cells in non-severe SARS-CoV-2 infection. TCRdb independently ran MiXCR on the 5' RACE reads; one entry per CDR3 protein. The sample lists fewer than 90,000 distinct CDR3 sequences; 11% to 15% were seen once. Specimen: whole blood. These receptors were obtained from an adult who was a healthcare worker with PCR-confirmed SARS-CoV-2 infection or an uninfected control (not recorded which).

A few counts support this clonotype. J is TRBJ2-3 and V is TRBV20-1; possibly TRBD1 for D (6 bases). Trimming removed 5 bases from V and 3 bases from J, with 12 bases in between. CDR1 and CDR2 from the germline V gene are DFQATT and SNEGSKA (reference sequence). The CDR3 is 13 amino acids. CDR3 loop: CSAPGTKTDTQYF. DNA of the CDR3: TGCAGTGCTCCCGGGACAAAAACAGATACGCAGTATTTT.

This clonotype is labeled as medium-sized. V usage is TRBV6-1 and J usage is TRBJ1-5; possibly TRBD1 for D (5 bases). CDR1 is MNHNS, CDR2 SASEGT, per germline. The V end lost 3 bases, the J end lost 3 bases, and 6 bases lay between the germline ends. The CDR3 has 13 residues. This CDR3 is CASSEDNNQPQHF. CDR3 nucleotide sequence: TGTGCCAGCAGTGAGGACAACAATCAGCCCCAGCATTTT.

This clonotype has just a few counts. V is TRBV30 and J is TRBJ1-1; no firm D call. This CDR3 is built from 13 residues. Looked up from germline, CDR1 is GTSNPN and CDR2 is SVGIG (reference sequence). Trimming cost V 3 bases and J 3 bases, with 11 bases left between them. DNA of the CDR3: TGTGCCTGGAGCCCTGGTACCCACACTGAAGCTTTCTTT. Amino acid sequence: CAWSPGTHTEAFF.

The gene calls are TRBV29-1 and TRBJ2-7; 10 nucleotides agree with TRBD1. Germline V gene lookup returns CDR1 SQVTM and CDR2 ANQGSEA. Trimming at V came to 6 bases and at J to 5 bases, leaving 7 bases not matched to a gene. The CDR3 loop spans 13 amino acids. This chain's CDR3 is CSVRQGALDEQYF. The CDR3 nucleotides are TGCAGCGTCAGACAGGGGGCTTTGGACGAGCAGTACTTC.

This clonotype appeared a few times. The CDR3 sequence: CASSFGQGDEQYF. CDR3 DNA: TGTGCCAGCAGCTTCGGGCAGGGTGACGAGCAGTACTTC. The rearrangement links TRBV7-9 to TRBJ2-7; a weak D match, TRBD1 (5 bases). There are 13 residues in the CDR3. Germline V gene lookup returns CDR1 SEHNR and CDR2 FQNEAQ (reference sequence). Trimming shortened V by 3 bases and J by 5 bases, and 11 bases separated the two germline ends.

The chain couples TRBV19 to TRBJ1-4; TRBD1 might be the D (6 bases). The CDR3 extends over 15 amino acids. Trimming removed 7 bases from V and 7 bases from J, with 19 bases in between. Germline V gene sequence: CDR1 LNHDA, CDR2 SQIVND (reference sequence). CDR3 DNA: TGTGCCAGTACTCGGGTAGGGGGTACCGGTGAAAAACTGTTTTTT. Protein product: CASTRVGGTGEKLFF. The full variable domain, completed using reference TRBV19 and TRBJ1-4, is DGGITQSPKYLFRKEGQNVTLSCEQNLNHDAMYWYRQDPGQGLRLIYYSQIVNDFQKGDIAEGYSVSREKKESFPLTVTSAQKNPTAFYLCASTRVGGTGEKLFFGSGTQLSVL.

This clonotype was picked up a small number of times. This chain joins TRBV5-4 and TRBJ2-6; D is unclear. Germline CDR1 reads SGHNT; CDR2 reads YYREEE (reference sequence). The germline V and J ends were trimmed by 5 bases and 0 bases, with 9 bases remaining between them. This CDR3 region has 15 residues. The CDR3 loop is CASRTRGSGANVLTF. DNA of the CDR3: TGTGCCAGCAGGACTCGAGGCTCTGGGGCCAACGTCCTGACTTTC.

CDR3 coding DNA: TGTGCCAGCAGTCGAGCGGGGAAGCAGTTCTTC. The encoded protein is CASSRAGKQFF. The chain combines TRBV6-5 with TRBJ2-1; 7 bases map to TRBD2. CDR1 MNHEY and CDR2 SVGAGI come from the germline V gene. The CDR3 spans 11 residues. V shed 5 bases and J 11 bases; nucleotides not matched to a gene: 3.

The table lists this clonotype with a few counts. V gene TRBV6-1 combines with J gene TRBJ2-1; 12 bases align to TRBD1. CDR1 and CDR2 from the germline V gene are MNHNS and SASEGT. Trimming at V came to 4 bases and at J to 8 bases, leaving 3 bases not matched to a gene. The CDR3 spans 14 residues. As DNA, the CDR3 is TGTGCCAGCAGTGCCGGGACAGGGGGCCATGAGCAGTTCTTC. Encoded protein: CASSAGTGGHEQFF.

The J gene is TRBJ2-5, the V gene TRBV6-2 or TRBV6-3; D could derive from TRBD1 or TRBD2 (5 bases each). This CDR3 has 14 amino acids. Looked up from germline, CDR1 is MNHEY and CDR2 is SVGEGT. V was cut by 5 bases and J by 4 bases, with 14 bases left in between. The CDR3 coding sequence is TGTGCCAGCAGTCGTCCGGGACCTGGAGAGACCCAGTACTTC. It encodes CASSRPGPGETQYF.

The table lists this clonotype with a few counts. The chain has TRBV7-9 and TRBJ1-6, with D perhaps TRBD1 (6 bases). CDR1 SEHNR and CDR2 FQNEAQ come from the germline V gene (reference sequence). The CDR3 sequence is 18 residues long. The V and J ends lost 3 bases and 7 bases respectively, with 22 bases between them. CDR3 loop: CASSFYRAVRTENSPLHF. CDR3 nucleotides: TGTGCCAGCAGCTTTTATCGGGCTGTGAGGACAGAGAATTCACCCCTCCACTTT.

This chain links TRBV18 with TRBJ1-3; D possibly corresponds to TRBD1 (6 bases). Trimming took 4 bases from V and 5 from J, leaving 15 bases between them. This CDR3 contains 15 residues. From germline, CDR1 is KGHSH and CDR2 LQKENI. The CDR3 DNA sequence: TGTGCCAGCTCACGAAATGCAGGGGCTCGAAACACCATATATTTT. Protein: CASSRNAGARNTIYF.

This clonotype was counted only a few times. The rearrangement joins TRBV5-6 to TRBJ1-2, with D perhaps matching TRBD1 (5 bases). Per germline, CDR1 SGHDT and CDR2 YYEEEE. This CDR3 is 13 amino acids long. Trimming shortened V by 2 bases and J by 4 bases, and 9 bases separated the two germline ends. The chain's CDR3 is CASSLGGAYGYTF. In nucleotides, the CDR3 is TGTGCCAGCAGCTTAGGAGGGGCCTATGGCTACACCTTC.

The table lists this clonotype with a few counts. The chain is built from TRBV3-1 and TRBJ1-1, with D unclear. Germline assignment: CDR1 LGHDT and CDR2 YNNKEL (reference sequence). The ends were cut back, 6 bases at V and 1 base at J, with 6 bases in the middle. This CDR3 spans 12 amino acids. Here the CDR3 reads CASSNRNTEAFF. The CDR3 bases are TGTGCCAGCAGTAATAGGAACACTGAAGCTTTCTTT.

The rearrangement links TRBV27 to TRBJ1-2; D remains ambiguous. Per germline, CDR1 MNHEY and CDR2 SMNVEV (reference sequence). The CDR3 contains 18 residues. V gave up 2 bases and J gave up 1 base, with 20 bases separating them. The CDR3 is CASSLLGLVSHNNYGYTF. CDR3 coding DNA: TGTGCCAGCAGTTTACTTGGACTCGTATCCCATAATAACTATGGCTACACCTTC.

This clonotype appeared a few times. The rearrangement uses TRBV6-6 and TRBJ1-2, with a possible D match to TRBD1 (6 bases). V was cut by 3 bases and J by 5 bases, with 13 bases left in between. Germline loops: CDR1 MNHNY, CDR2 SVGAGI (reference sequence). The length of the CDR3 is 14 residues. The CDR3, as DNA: TGTGCCAGCAGTTATAGGGAACAGGGATATGGCTACACCTTC. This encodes CASSYREQGYGYTF.